This T cell receptor beta chain is from a study of T cells after yellow fever vaccination. This CDR3 contains 14 residues. The germline V and J ends were trimmed by 4 bases and 7 bases, with 16 bases remaining between them. CDR1 SGHKS and CDR2 YYEKEE come from the germline V gene (reference sequence). The study made its TCR cDNA through 5'RACE template switching. That step introduced a universal primer site along with UMIs. TCRdb re-analysed the 5' RACE reads in MiXCR, keeping a single row per CDR3 protein. Found here are around 300,000 distinct CDR3 sequences, approximately 4% of them singletons; the top ten hold roughly a fifth. General study findings and limits: Weaker, the secondary response peaked sooner, at day 5 versus 15. High-abundance clonotypes from the bulk population could contaminate FACS-sorted repertoires. Across the CD4 and CD8 compartments, a small share of clonotypes was present in both.

In this sample, this clonotype turned up a few times. Its antigen is not identified. This chain joins TRBV5-5 and TRBJ2-3; D possibly uses TRBD1 or TRBD2 (5 bases each). The source was PBMCs, collected 15 days after the yellow fever booster vaccination. The sequence derives from a man aged 18 to 29 who received the YFV17D yellow fever vaccine. This chain's CDR3 is CASSPSLGRNTQYF. The CDR3 DNA reads TGTGCCAGCAGCCCCAGCTTGGGACGGAATACGCAGTATTTT. Complete variable domain (other parts from reference TRBV5-5 and TRBJ2-3): DAGVTQSPTHLIKTRGQQVTLRCSPISGHKSVSWYQQVLGQGPQFIFQYYEKEERGRGNFPDRFSARQFPNYSSELNVNALLLGDSALYLCASSPSLGRNTQYFGPGTRLTVL.